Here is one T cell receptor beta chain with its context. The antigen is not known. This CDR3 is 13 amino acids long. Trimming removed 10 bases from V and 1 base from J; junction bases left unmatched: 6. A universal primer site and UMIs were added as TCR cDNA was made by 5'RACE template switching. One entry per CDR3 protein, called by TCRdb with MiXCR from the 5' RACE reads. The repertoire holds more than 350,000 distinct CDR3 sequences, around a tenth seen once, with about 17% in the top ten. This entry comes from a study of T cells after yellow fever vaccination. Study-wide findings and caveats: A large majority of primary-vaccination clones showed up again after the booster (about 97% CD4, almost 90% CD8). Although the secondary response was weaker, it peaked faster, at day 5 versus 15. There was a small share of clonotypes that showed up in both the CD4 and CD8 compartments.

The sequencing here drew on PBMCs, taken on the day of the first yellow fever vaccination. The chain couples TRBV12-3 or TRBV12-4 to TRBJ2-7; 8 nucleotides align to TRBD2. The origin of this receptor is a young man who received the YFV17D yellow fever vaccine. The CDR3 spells CATAERGSYEQYF. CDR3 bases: TGTGCCACAGCTGAGCGGGGGTCCTACGAGCAGTACTTC.